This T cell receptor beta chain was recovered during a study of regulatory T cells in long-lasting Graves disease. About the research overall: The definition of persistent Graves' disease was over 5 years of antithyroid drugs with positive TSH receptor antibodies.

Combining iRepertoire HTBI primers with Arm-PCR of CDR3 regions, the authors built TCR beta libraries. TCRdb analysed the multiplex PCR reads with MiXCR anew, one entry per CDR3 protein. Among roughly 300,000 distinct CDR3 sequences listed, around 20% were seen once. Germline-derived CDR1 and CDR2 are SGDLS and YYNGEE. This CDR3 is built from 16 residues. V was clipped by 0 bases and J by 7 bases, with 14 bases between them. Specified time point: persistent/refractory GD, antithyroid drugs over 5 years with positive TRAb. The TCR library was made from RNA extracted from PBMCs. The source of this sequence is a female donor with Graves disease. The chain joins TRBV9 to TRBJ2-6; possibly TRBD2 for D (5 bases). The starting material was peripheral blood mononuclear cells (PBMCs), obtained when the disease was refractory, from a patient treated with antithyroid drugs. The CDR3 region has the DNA TGTGCCAGCAGCGTAGACCAGGACTCTGCAGCCAACGTCCTGACTTTC. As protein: CASSVDQDSAANVLTF.